This paragraph covers one T cell receptor (beta chain) sequence. Its specificity is not known. The sample belongs to a study of tumor-infiltrating lymphocytes in localized non-small cell lung cancer. Broader study findings: T-cell fraction did not differ between immunotypes IM1 and IM2.

Trimming removed 10 bases from V and 4 bases from J; junction bases left unmatched: 8. This CDR3 has 13 amino acids. Germline lookup yields CDR1 LNHDA and CDR2 SQIVND (reference sequence). Sequenced by immunoSEQ multiplex PCR; TCRdb stores in-frame clones only, minus some. The data hold about 12,000 clones, with 75% to 90% observed a single time. The rearrangement links TRBV19 to TRBJ1-1, with 8 bases fitting TRBD1. This clonotype was sampled from a human donor with non-small cell lung cancer. The sequenced sample consisted of lung tumor tissue. CDR3 sequence: CATSSQGATEAFF. In nucleotides, the CDR3 is TGTGCCACTTCGAGCCAGGGGGCCACTGAAGCTTTCTTT.